These T cell receptor beta chains were read from a single sample in a study of blood T cells in healthy people across ages. TCRdb itself ran the 5' RACE reads through MiXCR, one entry per CDR3 protein. The sample has around 1.5 million distinct CDR3 sequences; 42% are singletons. The sample comprised blood. The receptor set was obtained from a woman aged 18-29 years in good health. The CDR3 runs from the conserved cysteine through the conserved F or W. Fields, in order: D gene, clone size, V gene, J gene, CDR3 DNA, CDR3 protein. The D gene is left open where the match is weak. The size entry is marked missing in some rows and otherwise reads once, few, many or a size class.

>NA|NA|TRBV30|TRBJ1-4
TGTGCCTGGACAGGCTCCTCAAATGAAAAACTGTTTTTT
CAWTGSSNEKLFF
>NA|NA|TRBV2|TRBJ2-1
TGTGCCAGCACTATACAGGGTAGCCATGAGCAGTTCTTC
CASTIQGSHEQFF
>TRBD2|few|TRBV7-9|TRBJ2-1
TGTGCCAGCAGCTTAGGGCTAGCGGGAGGTAATGTTGAGCAGTTCTTC
CASSLGLAGGNVEQFF
>NA|NA|TRBV7-2|TRBJ2-3
TGTGCCAGCAGCTTAATGGGAAGCACAGATACGCAGTATTTT
CASSLMGSTDTQYF
>TRBD1|few|TRBV29-1|TRBJ1-2
TGCAGCGTTGCGACAGGGGATTTCTATGGCTACACCTTC
CSVATGDFYGYTF
>TRBD2|NA|TRBV2|TRBJ2-1
TGTGCCAGCAGTGAGGCAGCGGGAGGAGGGAATGAGCAGTTCTTC
CASSEAAGGGNEQFF
>NA|NA|TRBV18|TRBJ1-5
TGTGCCAGCTCACCACCGGCTGAGGGAAATCAGCCCCAGCATTTT
CASSPPAEGNQPQHF
>NA|NA|TRBV10-3|TRBJ1-5
TGTGCCATCAGGGAAGGAGGGGGTAACAATCAGCCCCAGCATTTT
CAIREGGGNNQPQHF
>NA|few|TRBV2|TRBJ2-7
TGTGCCAGCAGTGGCTTTAGTCCCTACGAGCAGTACTTC
CASSGFSPYEQYF
>TRBD2|NA|TRBV2|TRBJ2-7
TGTGCCAGCAGTGAAGGGTCTAGCGGGGGCCACGAGCAGTACTTC
CASSEGSSGGHEQYF
>NA|NA|TRBV12-3/TRBV12-4|TRBJ2-3
TGTGCCAGCAGTAAAGTACGGGGGAGCACAGATACGCAGTATTTT
CASSKVRGSTDTQYF
>NA|NA|TRBV20-1|TRBJ2-3
TGCAGTGCTAGACCCATGGACCAGGAAGTTGAGGCAGATACGCAGTATTTT
CSARPMDQEVEADTQYF
>NA|NA|TRBV6-5|TRBJ2-1
TGTGCCAGCAGTTACCTGGCCGCGTCCTCCCTCAAGGAGCAGTTCTTC
CASSYLAASSLKEQFF
>NA|NA|TRBV5-1|TRBJ2-1
TGCGCCAGCAGCTTGGGCAAGTACAATGAGCAGTTCTTC
CASSLGKYNEQFF
>NA|NA|TRBV6-2/TRBV6-3|TRBJ2-5
TGTACCAGCAGTTACTCGACTGATGCGTCATCAAACGAGACCCAGTACTTC
CTSSYSTDASSNETQYF
>NA|NA|TRBV5-1|TRBJ2-3
TGCGCCAGCAGCTTGGGGGGAGCAGATACGAAGTATTTT
CASSLGGADTKYF
>NA|few|TRBV9|TRBJ2-7
TGTGCCAGCAGCGTAGCTGTGGGGAACTACGAGCAGTACTTC
CASSVAVGNYEQYF
>TRBD1|NA|TRBV3-1|TRBJ1-1
TGTGCCAGCCGGGACAGGGTTTTGGGCACTGAAGCTTTCTTT
CASRDRVLGTEAFF
>NA|NA|TRBV5-6|TRBJ2-1
TGTGCCAGCAGCTCTGGGGGTTTCTCCTACAATGAGCAGTTCTTC
CASSSGGFSYNEQFF
>NA|few|TRBV20-1|TRBJ2-7
TGCAGTGCTAGAGTGGCTCTTGGACCCAGCCTAGGGACCTACGAGCAGTACTTC
CSARVALGPSLGTYEQYF
>NA|NA|TRBV21-1|TRBJ2-3
TGTGCCAGCAGCATAGGACTAGCGGGAGTGGATACGCAGTATTTT
CASSIGLAGVDTQYF
>NA|NA|TRBV9|TRBJ1-3
TGTGCCAGCAGCGTAGAGGGGTCCGACGGTTACTCCTCTGGAAACACCATATATTTT
CASSVEGSDGYSSGNTIYF
>NA|NA|TRBV12-3/TRBV12-4|TRBJ1-6
TGTGCCAGCAGTCCCCAGGGCCAGAGCTCCTATAATTCACCCCTCCACTTT
CASSPQGQSSYNSPLHF
>NA|NA|TRBV27|TRBJ2-3
TGTGCCAGCAGTTTTAACCTTCAAAGCACAGATACGCAGTATTTT
CASSFNLQSTDTQYF
>NA|NA|TRBV20-1|TRBJ1-1
TGCAGTGCTGGAGGGGCGAACACTGAAGCTTTCTTT
CSAGGANTEAFF
>NA|NA|TRBV7-9|TRBJ2-3
TGTGCCAGCAGCTTCGGACTTTTCAGCACAGATACGCAGTATTTT
CASSFGLFSTDTQYF
>NA|NA|TRBV2|TRBJ1-5
TGTGCCACCCAAACCTATAGCAATCAGCCCCAGCATTTT
CATQTYSNQPQHF
>NA|NA|TRBV20-1|TRBJ2-3
TGCAGTGCTAGAGAGCACACAGATACGCAGTATTTT
CSAREHTDTQYF
>NA|few|TRBV20-1|TRBJ2-4
TGCAGTGCTAGAGTGGAGGCCAAAAACATTCAGTACTTC
CSARVEAKNIQYF
>NA|NA|TRBV6-1|TRBJ2-7
TGTGCCAGCCCTAAGATGGAGCTCTCCTACAATGAGCAGTACTTC
CASPKMELSYNEQYF
>NA|NA|TRBV7-8|TRBJ1-1
TGTGCCAGCACCCGGGTGGGGCGAAGTCACACTGAAGCTTTCTTT
CASTRVGRSHTEAFF
>NA|NA|TRBV4-1|TRBJ2-2
TGCGCCAGCGAGACCACCACTAAGACCGGGGAGCTGTTTTTT
CASETTTKTGELFF
>NA|few|TRBV20-1|TRBJ1-6
TGCAGTGCTAGGATTGGGAACTCCTATAATTCACCCCTCCACTTT
CSARIGNSYNSPLHF
>NA|NA|TRBV28|TRBJ2-1
TGTGCCAGCAGGGCCACAGAGCGGGCTGACTCCTACAATGAGCAGTTCTTC
CASRATERADSYNEQFF
>NA|few|TRBV20-1|TRBJ1-1
TGCAGTGCTAGAGACCCGGCCAGTGAAGCTTTCTTT
CSARDPASEAFF
>NA|NA|TRBV29-1|TRBJ1-2
TGCAGCGTTGAAGATAGAAGGGCAGGGGCCTATGGCTACACCTTC
CSVEDRRAGAYGYTF
>TRBD1|few|TRBV5-5|TRBJ1-5
TGTGCCAGCAGCAACCGGGACAGGGCGGCCAGCAATCAGCCCCAGCATTTT
CASSNRDRAASNQPQHF
>NA|few|TRBV7-9|TRBJ1-4
TGTGCCAGCAGCTTAGGCGGAGGCCCAACTAATGAAAAACTGTTTTTT
CASSLGGGPTNEKLFF
>TRBD1|few|TRBV7-3|TRBJ1-2
TGTGCCAGCAGCTTAACGCAGGGGACAGGGGTCACCTTC
CASSLTQGTGVTF
>TRBD1|few|TRBV7-9|TRBJ2-3
TGTGCCAGCACCTGGGGACAGGGATTAGCAGATACGCAGTATTTT
CASTWGQGLADTQYF
>TRBD2|NA|TRBV11-2|TRBJ2-2
TGTGCCAGCAGCCCGATCTGGGCTAGCGGGGTATTTATCGGGGAGCTGTTTTTT
CASSPIWASGVFIGELFF
>NA|few|TRBV27|TRBJ1-4
TGTGCCAGCAGTCGGGTAATCGGGGAAAAACTGTTTTTT
CASSRVIGEKLFF
>NA|NA|TRBV20-1|TRBJ1-2
TGCAGTGCTCAAGGGGGGCAACGCTCTGGCTATGGCTACACCTTC
CSAQGGQRSGYGYTF
>NA|NA|TRBV12-3/TRBV12-4|TRBJ2-7
TGTGCCAGCAGCATCGACCGCATCGGGGCCTACGAGCAGTACTTC
CASSIDRIGAYEQYF
>NA|NA|TRBV7-8|TRBJ1-4
TGTGCCAGCGCCAAAATGGCGGCAGGGGTTGACCCGAGTGAAAAACTGTTTTTT
CASAKMAAGVDPSEKLFF
>NA|once|TRBV7-9|TRBJ1-5
TGTGCCAGTAGGGGGGAGGACGATCAGCCCCAGCATTTT
CASRGEDDQPQHF